This is a list of T cell receptor beta chains from one sample in a study of metastatic and nonmetastatic thyroid tumors. Using MiXCR, TCRdb re-called clones from the PCR reads. The sample holds about 25,000 clones, 20% to 25% seen once. Sequenced input: adjacent normal tissue. The source is a female donor with papillary thyroid cancer or a benign thyroid nodule (not recorded which). Some clones in this sample may be carry-over from other donors' samples. CDR3s include the opening cysteine and the closing phenylalanine or tryptophan. The order of the fields is clone size, J gene, D gene, CDR3 length, V gene, CDR3 protein, CDR3 DNA. The D gene is left open where the match is weak. Only part of the rows carry a size: once, few, many, or a class if the clone is expanded.

>many|TRBJ2-5|NA|15|TRBV11-2
CASSSPLRDQETQYF
TGTGCCAGCAGCTCGCCCCTCCGGGATCAAGAGACCCAGTACTTC
>many|TRBJ1-1|NA|14|TRBV30
CACLPGGGATEAFF
TGTGCCTGTTTACCGGGCGGGGGGGCAACTGAAGCTTTCTTT
>many|TRBJ1-1|NA|11|TRBV7-2
CASSLGGTAFF
TGTGCCAGCAGCCTAGGGGGGACAGCTTTCTTT
>medium-sized|TRBJ2-7|TRBD1|13|TRBV7-3
CASSFTGDYEQYF
TGTGCCAGCAGCTTTACAGGGGACTACGAGCAGTACTTC
>NA|TRBJ2-7|TRBD2|15|TRBV7-2
CASSVTSGTTYEQYF
TGTGCCAGCAGCGTGACTAGCGGAACAACCTACGAGCAGTACTTC
>NA|TRBJ2-7|TRBD2|15|TRBV28
CASNLYLGLEETKYF
TGTGCCAGCAATTTATACCTGGGACTAGAGGAAACGAAGTACTTC
>medium-sized|TRBJ1-6|NA|15|TRBV19
CASSIFGGKGSPLHF
TGTGCCAGTAGTATATTTGGGGGCAAGGGATCACCCCTCCACTTT
>many|TRBJ1-3|NA|16|TRBV4-2
CASSQSGGTSGNTIYF
TGTGCCAGCAGCCAATCTGGAGGAACCTCTGGAAACACCATATATTTT
>many|TRBJ2-2|TRBD2|16|TRBV19
CASSIYGSGISGELFF
TGTGCCAGTAGTATTTATGGTAGCGGGATTTCCGGGGAGCTGTTTTTT
>many|TRBJ2-5|NA|15|TRBV5-1
CASSSSGHYQETQYF
TGCGCCAGCAGCTCGTCGGGACATTATCAAGAGACCCAGTACTTC
>few|TRBJ1-2|NA|14|TRBV2
CASIVIKGNYGYTF
TGTGCTAGCATCGTAATAAAGGGAAACTATGGCTACACCTTC
>medium-sized|TRBJ2-1|NA|16|TRBV20-1
CSARGPVLVSYNEQFF
TGCAGTGCTAGGGGCCCGGTACTCGTGTCTTACAATGAGCAGTTCTTC
>few|TRBJ1-5|NA|15|TRBV6-1
CVSSPGRAVNQPQHF
TGTGTCAGCAGCCCTGGTCGGGCCGTGAATCAGCCCCAGCATTTT
>few|TRBJ2-7|NA|12|TRBV11-1
CASSLTNYEQYF
TGTGCCAGCAGTCTTACCAACTACGAGCAGTACTTC
>many|TRBJ1-2|NA|14|TRBV20-1
CSARAGERGNGYTF
TGCAGTGCTAGAGCCGGGGAGAGAGGTAATGGCTACACCTTC
>NA|TRBJ2-7|NA|14|TRBV30
CAWGLGAGYYEQYF
TGTGCCTGGGGACTCGGGGCAGGATACTACGAGCAGTACTTC
>medium-sized|TRBJ2-5|TRBD2|14|TRBV7-9
CASSREREWFRQYF
TGTGCCAGCAGCCGTGAGCGGGAGTGGTTTCGACAGTACTTC
>many|TRBJ1-2|TRBD1|14|TRBV9
CASSEGTGAYGYTF
TGTGCCAGCAGCGAGGGGACAGGGGCCTATGGCTACACCTTC
>many|TRBJ2-1|TRBD2|14|TRBV20-1
CSAPLAGGPGEQFF
TGCAGTGCTCCCCTAGCGGGAGGGCCCGGTGAGCAGTTCTTC
>medium-sized|TRBJ2-1|NA|11|TRBV6-1
CATVSYNEQFF
TGTGCCACCGTCTCCTACAATGAGCAGTTCTTC
>few|TRBJ2-1|NA|11|TRBV6-1
CASRFGLEQFF
TGTGCCAGCAGGTTCGGCCTTGAGCAGTTCTTC
>medium-sized|TRBJ1-6|TRBD1|14|TRBV12-3/TRBV12-4
CASCLRQGKAPLHF
TGTGCCAGCTGTCTTAGACAGGGAAAGGCACCCCTCCACTTT
>NA|TRBJ1-2|TRBD1|14|TRBV6-2/TRBV6-3
CASSYWDSLRGYTF
TGTGCCAGCAGTTACTGGGACAGCCTTCGGGGCTACACCTTC
>NA|TRBJ1-1|NA|12|TRBV12-3/TRBV12-4
CASSRGGTGAFF
TGTGCCAGCAGTAGAGGGGGGACCGGAGCTTTCTTT
>NA|TRBJ2-2|TRBD2|15|TRBV20-1
CSASMTSGRDGELFF
TGCAGTGCTAGCATGACTAGCGGGAGGGACGGGGAGCTGTTTTTT
>many|TRBJ2-7|TRBD1|12|TRBV29-1
CSVEDRGREQYF
TGCAGCGTTGAGGACAGGGGGCGCGAGCAGTACTTC
>few|TRBJ2-2|NA|14|TRBV2
CASSRHTNTGELFF
TGTGCCAGCAGTCGACACACGAACACCGGGGAGCTGTTTTTT
>NA|TRBJ2-7|TRBD1|14|TRBV7-9
CASSPGQGAREQYF
TGTGCCAGCAGCCCGGGACAGGGGGCGCGGGAGCAGTACTTC
>many|TRBJ1-2|TRBD1|15|TRBV4-1
CASSQDWTGGNGYTF
TGCGCCAGCAGCCAAGATTGGACAGGGGGTAATGGCTACACCTTC
>medium-sized|TRBJ1-1|TRBD1|14|TRBV11-2
CASSGSRGHLRAFF
TGTGCCAGCAGCGGCTCTAGGGGGCACTTGCGAGCTTTCTTT
>NA|TRBJ2-7|NA|13|TRBV20-1
CSASRGRSYEQYF
TGCAGTGCTAGTCGCGGGCGCTCCTACGAGCAGTACTTC
>NA|TRBJ1-1|TRBD1|15|TRBV28
CASSSGDRAVVVAFF
TGTGCCAGCAGTTCCGGGGACAGGGCGGTGGTGGTTGCTTTCTTT
>few|TRBJ2-6|NA|15|TRBV27
CASSPLVSGANVLTF
TGTGCCAGCAGTCCCCTAGTGTCTGGGGCCAACGTCCTGACTTTC
>many|TRBJ2-7|NA|13|TRBV9
CASSVADGYEQYF
TGTGCCAGCAGCGTAGCGGACGGCTACGAGCAGTACTTC
>NA|TRBJ1-1|TRBD1|11|TRBV19
CATRWTGKAFF
TGTGCCACAAGGTGGACAGGGAAAGCTTTCTTT
>medium-sized|TRBJ1-3|TRBD1|15|TRBV6-1
CASSADRGPGNTIYF
TGTGCCAGCAGTGCCGACAGGGGACCTGGAAACACCATATATTTT
>many|TRBJ2-3|NA|15|TRBV6-2/TRBV6-3
CASSTGDSTTDTQYF
TGTGCCAGCAGCACCGGGGACTCTACCACAGATACGCAGTATTTT
>many|TRBJ2-1|NA|18|TRBV6-5
CASSYSAPTTSSYNEQFF
TGTGCCAGCAGTTACTCCGCCCCGACTACCAGCTCCTACAATGAGCAGTTCTTC
>NA|TRBJ1-2|TRBD1|14|TRBV6-2/TRBV6-3
CASSPGQPGYCYTF
TGTGCCAGCAGTCCGGGACAGCCCGGCTATTGCTACACCTTC
>many|TRBJ2-5|TRBD2|15|TRBV28
CASSLITGGQETQYF
TGTGCCAGCAGTTTAATCACCGGGGGGCAAGAGACCCAGTACTTC
>many|TRBJ2-2|TRBD1|14|TRBV10-2
CASMRTGNTGELFF
TGCGCCAGCATGAGGACAGGGAACACCGGGGAGCTGTTTTTT
>NA|TRBJ1-2|NA|14|TRBV12-3/TRBV12-4
CASSLRGRDYGYTF
TGTGCCAGCAGTTTACGGGGGAGGGACTATGGCTACACCTTC
>NA|TRBJ1-1|TRBD1|14|TRBV2
CASSGQGKGTEAFF
TGTGCCAGCAGTGGACAGGGGAAAGGCACTGAAGCTTTCTTT
>NA|TRBJ2-3|TRBD2|16|TRBV20-1
CSATPTGTSVMDTQYF
TGCAGTGCTACCCCCACAGGGACTAGCGTGATGGATACGCAGTATTTT
>many|TRBJ1-2|NA|13|TRBV20-1
CSARPGLTGGYTF
TGCAGTGCTAGACCCGGACTAACGGGTGGCTACACCTTC
>medium-sized|TRBJ1-1|NA|14|TRBV12-3/TRBV12-4
CASSLRGPNTEAFF
TGTGCCAGCAGTTTACGGGGCCCGAACACTGAAGCTTTCTTT
>few|TRBJ2-7|TRBD2|15|TRBV19
CASSMTSLRAYEQYF
TGTGCCAGTAGTATGACTAGCTTGAGGGCCTACGAGCAGTACTTC
>NA|TRBJ1-1|NA|11|TRBV12-3/TRBV12-4
CVSTSHHMAFF
TGTGTCAGCACCTCGCATCATATGGCTTTCTTT
>NA|TRBJ2-3|TRBD2|15|TRBV20-1
CSARGNVAGGDTQYF
TGCAGTGCTAGGGGTAATGTAGCGGGAGGGGATACGCAGTATTTT
>many|TRBJ2-2|NA|17|TRBV9
CASSAAAPGLNTGELFF
TGTGCCAGCAGCGCCGCAGCACCGGGACTTAACACCGGGGAGCTGTTTTTT
>NA|TRBJ1-5|NA|13|TRBV28
CASSLTGEEPQHF
TGTGCCAGCAGTTTGACAGGAGAGGAACCCCAGCATTTT
>many|TRBJ2-5|TRBD1|16|TRBV27
CASSLTGQGAQETQYF
TGTGCCAGCAGTCTAACGGGACAGGGGGCTCAAGAGACCCAGTACTTC
>NA|TRBJ2-6|NA|16|TRBV11-1
CVSSLVTATGANVLTF
TGTGTCAGCAGCTTAGTAACGGCCACTGGGGCCAACGTCCTGACTTTC
>many|TRBJ2-5|NA|13|TRBV11-2
CASSSTEQETQYF
TGTGCCAGCAGCAGTACAGAGCAAGAGACCCAGTACTTC